The clone carrying this T cell receptor (beta chain) was detected ten times or more. The sample originates from a study of T cells after yellow fever vaccination. The V gene's germline CDR1 is DFQATT and CDR2 SNEGSKA (reference sequence). The CDR3 is made up of 15 amino acids. Trimming took off 1 base at V and 2 bases at J, with 15 bases between the two ends. Study-level findings and limits: Sorted repertoires could include abundant contaminating clonotypes from bulk cells.

TCRdb ran MiXCR on the 5' RACE reads and lists one entry per CDR3 protein. The sample includes a few thousand distinct CDR3 sequences, over 3% of them seen just once. The sample was PBMCs, either bulk or a sorted T-cell subset (CD4+, CD8+, memory, or dextramer-sorted; not recorded which), taken 15 days after the yellow fever booster vaccination. The sequence was collected from a man aged 30-40 years who received the YFV17D yellow fever vaccine. The V gene is TRBV20-1, the J gene TRBJ2-7; TRBD2 is a possible D gene (5 bases). The CDR3 region is CSARVKRTPTYEQYF. The CDR3 nucleotides are TGCAGTGCTAGAGTCAAGCGGACCCCCACCTACGAGCAGTACTTC.